Below are 7 T cell receptor beta chains sequenced from a single sample in a study of blood T cell repertoires in COVID-19. TCRdb's table, derived via immunoSEQ multiplex PCR, lists solely in-frame clones and lacks some. The profile shows fewer than 110,000 clones, roughly 90% of them singletons. Sequencing was done on a sample of peripheral blood. These receptors all come from a woman aged 60-75 years with acute or convalescent COVID-19.

V is TRBV24-1 and J is TRBJ1-1; unclear D gene. Germline lookup yields CDR1 KGHDR and CDR2 SFDVKD. CDR3 size: 13 residues. With 5 bases removed from V and 7 bases from J, the gap between germline ends came to 13 bases. The CDR3 loop is CATSARWRSEAFF. The DNA for the CDR3 is TGTGCCACCAGTGCCAGATGGAGGAGTGAAGCTTTCTTT.

V and J are TRBV4-1 and TRBJ1-4; tentative D call: TRBD1 (5 bases). V lost 1 base, J lost 8 bases, and 14 bases lay in between. This CDR3 comprises 15 residues. The germline CDR1 and CDR2 sequences are MGHRA and YSYEKL. DNA of the CDR3: TGCGCCAGCAGCCAAGGACAGATTGGTGACGAAAAACTGTTTTTT. This sequence encodes CASSQGQIGDEKLFF.

V usage is TRBV3-1 (or the pseudogene TRBV3-2) and J usage is TRBJ2-1; the match to TRBD2 covers 7 bases. CDR3 size: 16 residues. V was clipped by 1 base and J by 7 bases; unmatched bases: 10. In germline, CDR1 is LGHDT, CDR2 YNNKEL (reference sequence). The CDR3 protein is CASSQAGGLEGNEQFF. In nucleotides, the CDR3 is TGTGCCAGCAGCCAAGCGGGGGGATTGGAAGGAAATGAGCAGTTCTTC.

The chain combines TRBV7-9 with TRBJ1-1, with D possibly being TRBD1 (6 bases). This CDR3 has 18 residues. Germline CDR1 is SEHNR and CDR2 is FQNEAQ (reference sequence). Trimming cost V 4 bases and J 0 bases, with 21 bases left between them. The CDR3 region is CASSSPPGQSLMNTEAFF. CDR3 DNA sequence: TGTGCCAGCAGCTCCCCCCCCGGACAGTCACTCATGAACACTGAAGCTTTCTTT.

In its sample, this clone was seen once. The chain employs TRBV6-2 or TRBV6-3 and TRBJ1-5; possible D gene TRBD1, 5 bases. With 1 base removed from V and 5 bases from J, the gap between germline ends came to 12 bases. Looked up from germline, CDR1 is MNHEY and CDR2 is SVGEGT. The CDR3 is made up of 15 amino acids. The CDR3 nucleotides are TGTGCCAGCAGTTACTGGGGGGAGAGGGATCAGCCCCAGCATTTT. This encodes CASSYWGERDQPQHF.

This chain's CDR3 is CASSEILTVEGADGYTF. The CDR3 DNA is TGTGCCAGCAGTGAAATTTTGACAGTTGAGGGGGCGGATGGCTACACCTTC. The rearrangement links TRBV6-1 to TRBJ1-2; 7 bases line up with TRBD1. Trimming cost V 2 bases and J 6 bases; bases outside gene matches: 15. Looked up from germline, CDR1 is MNHNS and CDR2 is SASEGT. The CDR3 totals 17 residues.

The chain is built from TRBV28 and TRBJ2-4, with TRBD2 as a possible D gene (6 bases). The V gene lost 3 bases and the J gene lost 0 bases, with 18 bases spanning the gap. Germline CDR1 and CDR2: MDHEN and SYDVKM. This CDR3 spans 18 amino acids. The CDR3 sequence: CASSLAGGLLRAKNIQYF. In DNA form, the CDR3 reads TGTGCCAGCAGTTTGGCTGGAGGGCTGTTGCGAGCCAAAAACATTCAGTACTTC.